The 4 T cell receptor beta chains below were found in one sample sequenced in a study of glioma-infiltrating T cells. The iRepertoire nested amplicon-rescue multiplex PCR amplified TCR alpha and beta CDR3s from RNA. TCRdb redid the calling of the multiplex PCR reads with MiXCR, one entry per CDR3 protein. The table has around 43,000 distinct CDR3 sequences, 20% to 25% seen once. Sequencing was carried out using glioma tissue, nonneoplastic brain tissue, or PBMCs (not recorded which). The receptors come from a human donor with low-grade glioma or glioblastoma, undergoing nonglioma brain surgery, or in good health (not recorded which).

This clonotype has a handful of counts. CDR3 in DNA: TGCAGCGCTGGAGGGCCCTACGAGCAGTACGTC. As protein: CSAGGPYEQYV. The V call is TRBV29-1, the J call TRBJ2-7; tentative D call: TRBD2 (6 bases). Per the germline V gene, CDR1 is SQVTM and CDR2 is ANQGSEA. CDR3 length: 11 amino acids. Trimming cost V 7 bases and J 2 bases, with 9 bases left between them.

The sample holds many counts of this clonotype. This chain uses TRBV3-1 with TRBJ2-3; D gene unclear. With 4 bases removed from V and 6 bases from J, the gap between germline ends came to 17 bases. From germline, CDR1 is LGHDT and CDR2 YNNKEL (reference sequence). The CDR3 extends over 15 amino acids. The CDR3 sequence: CASSRISLASDTQYF. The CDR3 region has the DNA TGTGCCAGCAGCCGGATCTCGTTGGCGTCGGATACGCAGTATTTT.

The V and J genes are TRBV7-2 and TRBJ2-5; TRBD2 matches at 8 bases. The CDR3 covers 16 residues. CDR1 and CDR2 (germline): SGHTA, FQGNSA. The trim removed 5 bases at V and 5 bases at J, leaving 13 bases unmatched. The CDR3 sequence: CASSLRLARGGETQYF. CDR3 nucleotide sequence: TGTGCCAGCAGCCTCCGACTAGCGAGGGGTGGGGAGACCCAGTACTTC.

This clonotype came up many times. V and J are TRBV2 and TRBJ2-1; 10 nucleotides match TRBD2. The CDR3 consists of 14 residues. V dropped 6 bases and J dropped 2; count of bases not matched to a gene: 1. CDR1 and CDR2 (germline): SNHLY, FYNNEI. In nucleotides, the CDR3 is TGTGCCAGCAGACTAGCGGGGCCCTACAATGAGCAGTTCTTC. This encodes CASRLAGPYNEQFF.